This TCR beta chain was obtained from a study of blood T cell repertoires in COVID-19. Study at large: Material from acute and convalescent COVID-19 was sourced from the United States, Italy and Spain. Sources were T cells, B-cell-depleted T cells, or PBMCs; the material itself was cDNA or gDNA.

The germline V and J ends were trimmed by 1 base and 7 bases, with 10 bases remaining between them. Germline V lookup: CDR1 SEHNR, CDR2 FQNEAQ (reference sequence). This CDR3 contains 13 residues. The authors' processing: Reference gene primer amplification gave nucleated cell count estimates. Sequencing used immunoSEQ multiplex PCR; TCRdb keeps in-frame clones, though not all of them. V, J and clone size are those of that table, while D and trimming were read from the DNA. This table has around 240,000 clones, approximately 80% appearing once. Material for sequencing was peripheral blood. This receptor was obtained from a middle-aged woman who had recovered from COVID-19. The chain is built from TRBV7-9 and TRBJ1-1; possible D gene TRBD1, 5 bases. The CDR3 DNA reads TGTGCCAGCAGCTTAGGCCCCGGGGGTGAAGCTTTCTTT. Its protein product is CASSLGPGGEAFF.